This T cell receptor beta chain was recovered during a study of brain T cells in children with intractable seizures. In its sample, this clone was seen a few times. V shed 1 base and J shed 1 base, with 13 bases lying between them. CDR3 length equals 16 residues. Per the germline V gene, CDR1 is MGHRA and CDR2 is YSYEKL. The data were produced by immunoSEQ multiplex PCR, yet TCRdb's version contains in-frame clones alone and is incomplete. The sample includes tens of thousands of clones, around nine tenths of them seen just once. Only cases whose brain tissue showed the highest T cell transcript signatures were sequenced.

The sample was peripheral blood, taken at surgery. The chain recombines TRBV4-1 with TRBJ1-1, with D uncertain. This sequence originates from a girl aged 2 to 9 with Rasmussen encephalitis and intractable seizures. CDR3 sequence reads: CASSQGLKISNTEAFF. CDR3 in DNA: TGCGCCAGCAGCCAAGGTTTAAAGATTTCGAACACTGAAGCTTTCTTT.